The 32 T cell receptor beta chains listed next were all sequenced from one sample in a study of T cell repertoires in cytomegalovirus infection. A single record per CDR3 protein comes from TCRdb applying MiXCR to the reads. The table includes 490,000 or so distinct CDR3 sequences, over 9% detected once. The sample comprised PBMCs. The receptors were gathered from a human donor in good health (CMV status not recorded). Some clones in this sample may be carry-over from other donors' samples.

The rearrangement joins TRBV19 to TRBJ2-7, with D tentatively TRBD1 (5 bases). Germline V CDR1 and CDR2: LNHDA, SQIVND (reference sequence). The CDR3 is 14 residues long. Trimming took 6 bases from V and 0 from J, leaving 12 bases between them. CDR3 in amino acids: CASRPGHSSYEQYF. CDR3 nucleotide sequence: TGTGCCAGTAGGCCCGGACATAGCTCCTACGAGCAGTACTTC.

This clonotype was seen repeatedly, ten times or more. The rearrangement joins TRBV6-5 to TRBJ1-2, with a weak D call TRBD1 (6 bases). CDR3 length: 13 residues. Germline V gene sequence: CDR1 MNHEY, CDR2 SVGAGI. Trimming pared 0 bases from V and 4 bases from J, leaving 6 bases between. CDR3 region: CASSYSRGYGYTF. CDR3 sequence (DNA): TGTGCCAGCAGTTACTCCAGGGGCTATGGCTACACCTTC.

This clonotype was seen a handful of times. The chain joins TRBV9 to TRBJ2-3; 9 nucleotides match TRBD2. CDR1 SGDLS and CDR2 YYNGEE come from the germline V gene. The CDR3 extends over 16 amino acids. The J segment lost 3 bases and the V segment lost 0 bases, leaving 5 bases of the junction unmatched. CDR3 DNA sequence: TGTGCCAGCAGCGTAGGAAGGCGGGAGGGGACAGATACGCAGTATTTT. This gives the protein CASSVGRREGTDTQYF.

This clonotype was observed many times. The rearrangement links TRBV11-2 to TRBJ2-1, with TRBD2 matching over 12 bases. Germline assignment: CDR1 SGHAT and CDR2 FQNNGV. The CDR3 is 16 amino acids. V was pared by 5 bases and J by 8 bases, with 10 bases of the junction left unmatched. CDR3 DNA sequence: TGTGCCAGCAGCCCGCGACTAGCGGGAGACTGGGATGAGCAGTTCTTC. Protein sequence: CASSPRLAGDWDEQFF. The whole variable domain, remainder taken from reference TRBV11-2 and TRBJ2-1, is EAGVAQSPRYKIIEKRQSVAFWCNPISGHATLYWYQQILGQGPKLLIQFQNNGVVDDSQLPKDRFSAERLKGVDSTLKIQPAKLEDSAVYLCASSPRLAGDWDEQFFGPGTRLTVL.

This clonotype occurred a few times. The chain couples TRBV6-6 to TRBJ2-2; 9 bases are a match to TRBD2. This CDR3 spans 18 amino acids. The V segment lost 0 bases and the J segment 5 bases; nucleotides outside the gene matches: 10. Germline V gene lookup returns CDR1 MNHNY and CDR2 SVGAGI (reference sequence). CDR3 coding DNA: TGTGCCAGCAGTTACTCGTTGAGGGCGGGAGGGCCAACCGGGGAGCTGTTTTTT. It translates to CASSYSLRAGGPTGELFF.

Many counts were recorded for this clonotype. The chain links TRBV6-1 to TRBJ2-5; 10 positions agree with TRBD1. CDR1 and CDR2 (germline): MNHNS, SASEGT. The V and J ends lost 4 bases and 10 bases, in that order; junction bases with no gene match: 3. CDR3 length: 12 residues. This CDR3 reads CASSGGQGIQYF. The CDR3 coding sequence is TGTGCCAGCAGTGGGGGACAGGGGATCCAGTACTTC.

The V call is TRBV4-2, the J call TRBJ1-1; D remains unclear. This CDR3 has 15 amino acids. The ends were cut back, 8 bases at V and 3 bases at J, with 19 bases in the middle. Germline CDR1 is LGHNA and CDR2 is YNFKEQ. CDR3 protein: CASSQRGIQDTEAFF. The CDR3 DNA sequence: TGTGCCAGCTCGCAAAGAGGGATCCAGGACACTGAAGCTTTCTTT.

This clonotype came up many times. V usage is TRBV7-2 and J usage is TRBJ2-2, with 8 bases identical to TRBD2. The CDR3 contains 16 residues. J was trimmed by 0 bases and V by 3 bases; bases with no gene match: 3. Per the germline V gene, CDR1 is SGHTA and CDR2 is FQGNSA. The CDR3 DNA reads as TGTGCCAGCAGCTTCCAAGCGGGAGCGAACACCGGGGAGCTGTTTTTT. Its translation: CASSFQAGANTGELFF.

At least ten counts were recorded for this clonotype. The chain carries TRBV20-1 and TRBJ2-5; D unclear. The CDR3 runs to 10 residues. Germline CDR1 DFQATT, CDR2 SNEGSKA (reference sequence). V dropped 8 bases and J dropped 5 bases, with 9 bases sitting between them. CDR3 sequence: CSLTGETQYF. The CDR3 DNA sequence: TGCAGTCTTACCGGGGAGACCCAGTACTTC.

This clonotype occurred many times. The chain carries TRBV7-2 and TRBJ2-1; 7 bases are shared with TRBD1. There are 16 residues in the CDR3. Losses at the gene ends were 3 bases for V and 7 bases for J; bases not matched to a gene: 12. Germline V CDR1 and CDR2: SGHTA, FQGNSA. CDR3 bases: TGTGCCAGCAGCTTTCCGGGACAGCGGCGATCAAATGAGCAGTTCTTC. Translation: CASSFPGQRRSNEQFF.

This clonotype was detected ten times or more. V usage is TRBV12-3 or TRBV12-4 and J usage is TRBJ2-1; D unresolved. This CDR3 is built from 14 residues. V was shortened by 8 bases and J by 9 bases, with 20 bases between the two germline ends. The CDR3 sequence is CASEAPFTGSEQFF. As DNA, the CDR3 is TGTGCCAGCGAAGCGCCCTTTACCGGAAGTGAGCAGTTCTTC.

This clonotype appeared many times. The V and J genes are TRBV28 and TRBJ1-5, with D perhaps matching TRBD1 (6 bases). Looked up from germline, CDR1 is MDHEN and CDR2 is SYDVKM. The length of the CDR3 is 12 residues. Trimming left V 6 bases short and J 10 bases short, with 13 bases between. CDR3: CASRDSFLPQHF. The CDR3 DNA reads as TGTGCCAGCAGGGACAGCTTTTTACCCCAGCATTTT.

This clonotype was counted at least ten times. The chain recombines TRBV7-8 with TRBJ1-5; 8 bases map to TRBD1. The CDR3 spans 16 residues. With 2 bases clipped from V and 3 bases from J, the junction kept 6 bases outside the gene matches. Germline-derived CDR1 and CDR2 are SGHVS and FQNEAQ. CDR3 sequence reads: CASSLSQGAHNQPQHF. DNA of the CDR3: TGTGCCAGCAGCTTATCCCAGGGGGCTCACAATCAGCCCCAGCATTTT.

CDR3 sequence: CASSVVSSGEMQYF. In nucleotides, the CDR3 is TGTGCCAGCAGCGTAGTTAGTAGCGGTGAGATGCAGTATTTT. The chain employs TRBV9 and TRBJ2-3; tentatively, D is TRBD2 (6 bases). V lost 0 bases and J lost 11, with 16 bases in between. CDR1 SGDLS and CDR2 YYNGEE come from the germline V gene. This CDR3 has 14 amino acids.

This clonotype was counted ten times or more. V and J are TRBV27 and TRBJ2-7; D is possibly TRBD2 (5 bases). The V gene's germline CDR1 is MNHEY and CDR2 SMNVEV (reference sequence). Between the trimmed V and J ends, which lost 8 bases and 3 bases, there was a span of 11 bases. This CDR3 has 12 residues. CDR3 coding DNA: TGTGCCAGCTCGGACTCCCTCTACGAGCAGTACTTC. It is translated as CASSDSLYEQYF.

This clonotype was observed a few times. The V gene is TRBV2, the J gene TRBJ1-1, with no clear D. The CDR3 is 14 amino acids. Germline loops: CDR1 SNHLY, CDR2 FYNNEI. Trimming removed 7 bases at V and 9 bases at J, with 21 bases between. CDR3 sequence reads: CASKVVVGTVKAFF. In nucleotides, the CDR3 is TGTGCCAGCAAAGTTGTGGTGGGAACGGTTAAAGCTTTCTTT.

There are many counts of this clonotype. V and J are TRBV7-2 and TRBJ1-1; 7 bases map to TRBD1. CDR3 length: 15 residues. The V segment lost 4 bases and the J segment 4 bases; nucleotides outside the gene matches: 9. CDR1 SGHTA and CDR2 FQGNSA come from the germline V gene. The CDR3 DNA reads TGTGCCAGCAGCTCCCGACAGGGAACGGGCACTGAAGCTTTCTTT. Protein: CASSSRQGTGTEAFF.

This clonotype was found many times. J is TRBJ2-7 and V is TRBV7-8; 8 nucleotides line up with TRBD1. The length of the CDR3 is 15 residues. Germline lookup yields CDR1 SGHVS and CDR2 FQNEAQ. The J segment lost 6 bases and the V segment lost 4 bases, leaving 11 bases of the junction unmatched. Here the CDR3 reads CASSSQGAGAGEQYF. The CDR3 DNA follows: TGTGCCAGCAGCTCCCAGGGGGCAGGGGCCGGCGAGCAGTACTTC.

This clonotype showed up just a few times. V usage is TRBV7-9 and J usage is TRBJ1-4; D gene ambiguous. Germline V gene data show CDR1 as SEHNR and CDR2 as FQNEAQ (reference sequence). V was trimmed by 0 bases and J by 7 bases, leaving 12 bases between them. There are 15 residues in the CDR3. The CDR3 nucleotides read TGTGCCAGCAGCTTAGCGAGTGGTATGGGTGAAAAACTGTTTTTT. Its translation: CASSLASGMGEKLFF.

CDR3 nucleotides: TGCGCCAGCAGTGAGAGGCGGGGCGGCAATCAGCCCCAGCATTTT. Translated, it gives CASSERRGGNQPQHF. The chain recombines TRBV10-2 with TRBJ1-5, with TRBD1 as a possible D gene (5 bases). The V gene lost 2 bases and the J gene lost 2 bases, with 10 bases spanning the gap. The CDR3 has 15 amino acids. CDR1 WSHSY and CDR2 SAAADI come from the germline V gene.

This clonotype was observed at least ten times. The rearrangement joins TRBV25-1 to TRBJ1-2, with TRBD1 matching 12 bases. Germline loops: CDR1 MGHDK, CDR2 SYGVNS. The length of the CDR3 is 15 residues. J lost 8 bases, V lost 3 bases, and 7 bases had no gene match. Written as DNA, the CDR3 is TGTGCCAGCAGTGACCCGGGACAGGGGGCGCGCGGCTACACCTTC. Translation gives CASSDPGQGARGYTF.

This clonotype appeared many times. The gene calls are TRBV7-9 and TRBJ1-2, with TRBD1 matching 9 bases. Per the germline V gene, CDR1 is SEHNR and CDR2 is FQNEAQ (reference sequence). The CDR3 runs 14 residues. Trimming removed 1 base from V and 8 bases from J; junction bases left unmatched: 5. CDR3: CASSLVQGAPGYTF. CDR3 sequence (DNA): TGTGCCAGCAGCTTAGTACAGGGGGCTCCCGGCTACACCTTC.

This clonotype was found a few times. V gene TRBV27 combines with J gene TRBJ2-7, with a weak D call TRBD1 (5 bases). The CDR3 is 14 amino acids. Trimming took 2 bases from V and 2 from J, leaving 10 bases between them. CDR1 and CDR2 (germline): MNHEY, SMNVEV (reference sequence). The CDR3 DNA follows: TGTGCCAGCAGTTTAAACAGGTTAACCTACGAGCAGTACTTC. Protein product: CASSLNRLTYEQYF.

The V gene is TRBV13, the J gene TRBJ2-7; 8 bases are shared with TRBD1. Trimming took 1 base from V and 6 from J; bases not matched to a gene: 11. CDR1 is PRHDT and CDR2 is FYEKMQ in the germline V gene (reference sequence). CDR3 length: 16 residues. In DNA form, the CDR3 reads TGTGCCAGCAGCTTAGCCCTACAGGGGGTGACATCCGAGCAGTACTTC. It specifies CASSLALQGVTSEQYF.

The V gene is TRBV18, the J gene TRBJ2-7; D ambiguous. This CDR3 is built from 13 residues. Deletions cut 3 bases from V and 5 bases from J, with 11 bases between. Germline loops: CDR1 KGHSH, CDR2 LQKENI. Written as DNA, the CDR3 is TGTGCCAGCTCACCGGTACCCCGGAACGAGCAGTACTTC. It yields the protein CASSPVPRNEQYF.

In its sample, this clonotype was seen a few times. The gene calls are TRBV7-9 and TRBJ2-1; D may be TRBD2 (5 bases). The CDR3 length is 15 residues. Germline V gene lookup returns CDR1 SEHNR and CDR2 FQNEAQ (reference sequence). The V gene lost 1 base and the J gene lost 5 bases, with 12 bases spanning the gap. CDR3 nucleotide sequence: TGTGCCAGCAGCTTAGATGGACTTAGGGACAATGAGCAGTTCTTC. Residues: CASSLDGLRDNEQFF.

The sample holds many counts of this clonotype. The chain uses TRBV6-5 and TRBJ2-1, with 8 bases matching TRBD2. Germline loops: CDR1 MNHEY, CDR2 SVGAGI. V dropped 0 bases and J dropped 4; count of bases not matched to a gene: 14. This CDR3 region has 19 residues. CDR3 sequence: CASSYSWRAGGPFYNEQFF. CDR3 bases: TGTGCCAGCAGTTACTCGTGGAGGGCGGGGGGCCCATTTTACAATGAGCAGTTCTTC.

This clonotype was observed many times. The genes are TRBV5-1 and TRBJ2-3; 8 bases match TRBD2. Trimming at V came to 4 bases and at J to 3 bases, leaving 4 bases not matched to a gene. CDR3 length: 14 residues. Germline CDR1 SGHRS, CDR2 YFSETQ. The DNA of the CDR3 is TGCGCCAGCAGCCCGAGCGGGAGAACAGATACGCAGTATTTT. Protein: CASSPSGRTDTQYF.

In its sample, this clonotype was seen many times. The chain is built from TRBV13 and TRBJ1-1; possible D gene TRBD1, 6 bases. Germline CDR1 is PRHDT and CDR2 is FYEKMQ (reference sequence). The CDR3 contains 14 residues. Between the trimmed V and J ends, which lost 5 bases and 0 bases, there was a span of 10 bases. For the CDR3, the DNA is TGTGCCAGCAGCACCGGGACATTGAACACTGAAGCTTTCTTT. It is translated as CASSTGTLNTEAFF.

This chain connects TRBV6-1 to TRBJ1-4; possible D gene TRBD1, 5 bases. Deletions cut 5 bases from V and 8 bases from J, with 15 bases between. The CDR3 consists of 14 residues. Per germline, CDR1 MNHNS and CDR2 SASEGT. The CDR3 bases are TGTGCCAGCAGTTACCGGGGCAATAAGGAAAAACTGTTTTTT. This encodes CASSYRGNKEKLFF.

This clonotype has only a few counts. The chain employs TRBV10-3 and TRBJ2-7; 9 bases agree with TRBD1. The germline V gene has CDR1 ENHRY and CDR2 SYGVKD. After removal of 5 bases from V and 9 bases from J, the junction contained 8 bases not matched to a gene. The CDR3 totals 13 residues. Here the CDR3 reads CAISRDRDSAQYF. The CDR3 DNA reads TGTGCCATCAGTCGGGACAGGGATAGTGCGCAGTACTTC.

This clonotype came up many times. This rearrangement joins TRBV4-1 to TRBJ2-1; 11 positions match TRBD2. The CDR3 consists of 18 residues. J gave up 6 bases and V 0 bases, and 10 bases lay outside the gene matches. Germline CDR1 is MGHRA and CDR2 is YSYEKL. CDR3 coding DNA: TGCGCCAGCAGCCAAGATTCCTTAGCGGGGGGGCGCGGCAATGAGCAGTTCTTC. This gives the protein CASSQDSLAGGRGNEQFF.